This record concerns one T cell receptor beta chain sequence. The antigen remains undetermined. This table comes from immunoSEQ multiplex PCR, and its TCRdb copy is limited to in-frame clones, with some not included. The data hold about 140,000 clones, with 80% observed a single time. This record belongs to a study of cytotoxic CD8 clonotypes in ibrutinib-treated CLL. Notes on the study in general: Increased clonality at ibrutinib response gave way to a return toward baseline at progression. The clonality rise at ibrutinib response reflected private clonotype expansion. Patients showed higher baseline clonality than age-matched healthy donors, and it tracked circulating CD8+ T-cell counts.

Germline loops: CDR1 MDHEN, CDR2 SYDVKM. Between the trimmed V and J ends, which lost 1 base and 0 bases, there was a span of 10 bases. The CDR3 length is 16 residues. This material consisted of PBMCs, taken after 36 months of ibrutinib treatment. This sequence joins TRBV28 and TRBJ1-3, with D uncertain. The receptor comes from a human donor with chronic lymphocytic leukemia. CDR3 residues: CASSLFRVSSGNTIYF. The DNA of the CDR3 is TGTGCCAGCAGTTTATTTAGGGTGAGCTCTGGAAACACCATATATTTT.